The rows below give T cell receptor beta chains drawn from one sample of a study of Graves' ophthalmopathy and Graves' hyperthyroidism. Using its own MiXCR run on the multiplex PCR reads, TCRdb lists one record per CDR3 protein. Found here are 150,000 or so distinct CDR3 sequences, less than 45% of them singletons; the top ten hold 4.5% to 6%. The material sequenced was peripheral blood. The receptors were gathered from a woman in her thirties or forties with Graves' ophthalmopathy. The CDR3 runs from the conserved cysteine through the conserved F or W. A D gene is named only where the DNA matches it firmly. Not every row has a clone size; where given, it reads once, few, many or a size class.

clone_size	j_call	d_call	v_call	cdr3_nt	cdr3_aa
NA	TRBJ2-5	NA	TRBV3-1	TGTGCCAGCAGCCAAAACCTCCGAAGAGATGAGACCCAGTACTTC	CASSQNLRRDETQYF
many	TRBJ1-2	NA	TRBV6-5	TGTGCCAGCAGTTACTCGGCAGGGCGTTACGGCTACACCTTC	CASSYSAGRYGYTF
few	TRBJ2-7	TRBD2	TRBV12-3/TRBV12-4	TGTGCCAGCAGTTTTACCGCGGGAGGCTACGAGCAGTACTTC	CASSFTAGGYEQYF
few	TRBJ2-7	NA	TRBV7-2	TGTGCCAGCAGCGTAGGCCCCGAGCAGTACTTC	CASSVGPEQYF
NA	TRBJ2-5	TRBD1	TRBV28	TGCGCCAGAAGAGACAGGGTTTGTCCAGAGACCCAGTACTTC	CARRDRVCPETQYF
many	TRBJ2-7	TRBD2	TRBV7-9	TGTGCCAGCAGCTTAGAAGGGGCGGGAGCATCCTACGAGCAGTACTTC	CASSLEGAGASYEQYF
NA	TRBJ1-1	NA	TRBV12-3/TRBV12-4	TGTGCCAGCAGTTTAGCGGCAACTGAAGCTTTCTTT	CASSLAATEAFF
few	TRBJ2-7	TRBD1	TRBV6-5	TGTGCCAGCAGTTACAGGGACAGATACTACGAGCAGTACTTC	CASSYRDRYYEQYF
once	TRBJ2-7	TRBD1	TRBV6-2/TRBV6-3	TGTGCCAGCAGCCTCAACGACAGGGCTATCTCCGAGCAGTACTTC	CASSLNDRAISEQYF
NA	TRBJ2-7	TRBD2	TRBV6-2/TRBV6-3	TGTGCCAGCAGTTCCACTAGCGCCACCTACGAGCAGTACTTC	CASSSTSATYEQYF
many	TRBJ2-6	NA	TRBV6-5	TGTGCCAGCTCTGGGGCCAACGTCCTGACTTTC	CASSGANVLTF
NA	TRBJ1-5	NA	TRBV18	TGTGCCAGCTCACCTCTGGACGGCGACCAGCCCCAGCATTTT	CASSPLDGDQPQHF
many	TRBJ1-6	NA	TRBV5-5	TGTGCCAGCACCGCGTCCAGGGTTGATTCACCCCTCCACTTT	CASTASRVDSPLHF
NA	TRBJ2-5	TRBD2	TRBV6-1	TGTGCCAGCAGTATCGGGACTAGCAAGGAGACCCAGTACTTC	CASSIGTSKETQYF
few	TRBJ1-2	TRBD1	TRBV7-2	TGTGCCAGCAGCTCCACCGGGACAGACCCTTATGGCTACACCTTC	CASSSTGTDPYGYTF
many	TRBJ1-3	TRBD1	TRBV20-1	TGCAGTGCTAGTCAGGGGGGCTCTGGAAACACCATATATTTT	CSASQGGSGNTIYF
NA	TRBJ1-1	NA	TRBV7-9	TGTGCCAGCAGGCGCGGGGGGGCGAACACTGAAGCTTTCTTT	CASRRGGANTEAFF
NA	TRBJ2-5	TRBD1	TRBV15	TGTGCCACCAGCAGGTGGGGACAGGGGGTCCAAGAGACCCAGTACTTC	CATSRWGQGVQETQYF
NA	TRBJ2-1	TRBD2	TRBV12-3/TRBV12-4	TGTGCCAGCAGTTTTGGGTATAGCGGGAGGGCCGATAATGAGCAGTTCTTC	CASSFGYSGRADNEQFF
NA	TRBJ2-7	NA	TRBV6-1	TGTGCCAGCAGACCGGGACATAAATCCTACGAGCAGTACTTC	CASRPGHKSYEQYF
NA	TRBJ1-1	NA	TRBV6-2/TRBV6-3	TGTGCCAGCAGAAGGGGAATGGGCACTGAAGCTTTCTTT	CASRRGMGTEAFF
NA	TRBJ2-5	NA	TRBV20-1	TGCAGTGCTAGAGAGTACCAAGAGACCCAGTACTTC	CSAREYQETQYF
many	TRBJ1-5	NA	TRBV12-3/TRBV12-4	TGTGCCAGCAGTGTAGGACAGCGTGAGAGCAATCAGCCCCAGCATTTT	CASSVGQRESNQPQHF
many	TRBJ2-4	NA	TRBV3-1	TGTGCCAGCAGCACCCCGTTTGGGGTGGCCAAAAACATTCAGTACTTC	CASSTPFGVAKNIQYF
many	TRBJ1-1	NA	TRBV18	TGTGCCAGCTCACCAGGGCTGGACAGGAACACTGAAGCTTTCTTT	CASSPGLDRNTEAFF
NA	TRBJ2-7	TRBD1	TRBV6-5	TGTGCCAGCGGGACAGTGCAGCAGTACTTC	CASGTVQQYF
many	TRBJ2-7	NA	TRBV7-8	TGTGCCAGCAGCCCGGTCCCTAGCGTCCTGGGGGAGCAGTACTTC	CASSPVPSVLGEQYF
many	TRBJ1-1	TRBD1	TRBV12-3/TRBV12-4	TGTGCCAGCAGGGGACGGACAGGGGCGAACACTGAAGCTTTCTTT	CASRGRTGANTEAFF
many	TRBJ1-2	NA	TRBV30	TGTGCCTGGAGCCCCGGACGGAACTATGGCTACACCTTC	CAWSPGRNYGYTF
NA	TRBJ2-5	NA	TRBV12-3/TRBV12-4	TGTGCCAGCAGGCGGGGTGTTGAGACCCAGTACTTC	CASRRGVETQYF
NA	TRBJ1-3	TRBD1	TRBV30	TGTGCCTGGAGTAGTCCCGGGACAGGGTTGGACTCTGGAAACACCATATATTTT	CAWSSPGTGLDSGNTIYF
many	TRBJ1-6	TRBD1	TRBV29-1	TGCAGCGTGAACGATAACGACCACGGACAGGGACTTTCACCCCTCCACTTT	CSVNDNDHGQGLSPLHF
NA	TRBJ2-7	TRBD1	TRBV7-2	TGTGCCAGCAGCTTATATGGGACAGGGACGGGCGAGCAGTACTTC	CASSLYGTGTGEQYF
many	TRBJ2-7	NA	TRBV28	TGTGCCAGCAGTTTAAACTACGAGCAGTACTTC	CASSLNYEQYF
few	TRBJ1-1	NA	TRBV28	TGTGCCAGCAGATGGGAGGTGGACACTGAAGCTTTCTTT	CASRWEVDTEAFF
NA	TRBJ2-7	NA	TRBV7-6	TGTGCCAGCAGCTTAAAGTCCGGGCTTACCTACGAGCAGTACTTC	CASSLKSGLTYEQYF
many	TRBJ1-1	NA	TRBV19	TGTGCCAGTGGGACTTTGAACACTGAAGCTTTCTTT	CASGTLNTEAFF
many	TRBJ2-2	NA	TRBV12-3/TRBV12-4	TGTGCCAGCAGCCGCGACCAGTGGGGCGGGGAGCTGTTTTTT	CASSRDQWGGELFF
NA	TRBJ1-5	NA	TRBV6-2/TRBV6-3	TGTGCCAGCAGTTACTCCTTCGCTAGGAATCAGCCCCAGCATTTT	CASSYSFARNQPQHF
NA	TRBJ1-6	NA	TRBV7-2	TGTGCCAGCAGCTTCGGGACACCTAATAATTCACCCCTCCACTTT	CASSFGTPNNSPLHF
NA	TRBJ2-2	TRBD2	TRBV12-3/TRBV12-4	TGTGCCAGCAGCCCGGGAGGGGACGGCACCGGGGAGCTGTTTTTT	CASSPGGDGTGELFF
many	TRBJ2-7	NA	TRBV6-2/TRBV6-3	TGTGCCAGTCAAAACCCCAGGGTAACCAGCTACGAGCAGTACTTC	CASQNPRVTSYEQYF
NA	TRBJ2-2	NA	TRBV29-1	TGCAGCGTTGTCGGGGGTAAAGCAACCGGGGAGCTGTTTTTT	CSVVGGKATGELFF
NA	TRBJ1-1	NA	TRBV6-2/TRBV6-3	TGTGCCAGCAGGGCAGAAAGGACTTTTAACGACACTGAAGCTTTCTTT	CASRAERTFNDTEAFF
many	TRBJ1-2	TRBD1	TRBV19	TGTGCCAGTAGTATCGGACAGGGCAACTATGGCTACACCTTC	CASSIGQGNYGYTF
many	TRBJ2-5	TRBD1	TRBV20-1	TGCAGTGCACGCCCAGGGGGCGTAGGGGAGACCCAGTACTTC	CSARPGGVGETQYF
NA	TRBJ2-5	TRBD2	TRBV6-1	TGTGCCAGCACCCCTAGGACTAGCGAGGAGACCCAGTACTTC	CASTPRTSEETQYF
NA	TRBJ1-1	TRBD1	TRBV5-1	TGCGCCAGCAGCTGGGGGACAGGGCAAGAAGCTTTCTTC	CASSWGTGQEAFF
NA	TRBJ2-5	TRBD1	TRBV12-3/TRBV12-4	TGTGCCAGCAGAAGACAGGGGAGAGAGACCCAGTACTTC	CASRRQGRETQYF
NA	TRBJ2-7	TRBD2	TRBV24-1	TGTGCCACCAGTGATTCGGGCGGGAGCTACGAGCAGTACTTC	CATSDSGGSYEQYF
NA	TRBJ1-2	TRBD1	TRBV7-2	TGTGCCAGCAGCTTAGGGGACAGGGCCGCTAGGGGCTACACCTTC	CASSLGDRAARGYTF